Following are 20 T cell receptor beta chains from one sample sequenced in a study of neurological immune-mediated disorders (dated by TCRdb to about 2019). Libraries were constructed by 5' RACE. The reads were generated on an Illumina HiSeq 2500. TCRdb reran the public reads through fastp at Q25 and MiXCR, keeping productive beta chains. Every CDR3 protein is listed once, alongside the most common genes and DNA of its rows. Recorded for this sample are tens of thousands of distinct CDR3 sequences; about 15% of them occurred a single time. The ten largest clones take up 25% to 30% of the sample. Sequenced sample: PBMCs. Receptors originate from a man aged 65 to 85 in good health.

This clonotype was seen only a few times. The V and J genes are TRBV7-8 and TRBJ1-1; weak D call: TRBD1 (5 bases). Deletions cut 4 bases from V and 3 bases from J, with 12 bases between. The CDR3 sequence is 14 residues long. Per the germline V gene, CDR1 is SGHVS and CDR2 is FQNEAQ. CDR3: CASSYFMGDTEAFF. The CDR3 DNA follows: TGTGCCAGCAGCTATTTTATGGGGGACACTGAAGCTTTCTTT.

The rearrangement joins TRBV15 to TRBJ2-3; 12 nucleotides agree with TRBD1. Germline V CDR1 and CDR2: LNHNV, YYDKDF (reference sequence). Unmatched junction bases numbered 4, after V lost 0 bases and J lost 3 bases. The CDR3 contains 17 residues. The CDR3 DNA reads TGTGCCACCAGCAGAGACTGGGACAGGGGGCCTACAGATACGCAGTATTTT. Translating it yields CATSRDWDRGPTDTQYF. The full variable domain, with the rest looked up from reference TRBV15 and TRBJ2-3, is DAMVIQNPRYQVTQFGKPVTLSCSQTLNHNVMYWYQQKSSQAPKLLFHYYDKDFNNEADTPDNFQSRRPNTSFCFLDIRSPGLGDTAMYLCATSRDWDRGPTDTQYFGPGTRLTVL.

This clonotype has ten or more counts. The chain carries TRBV20-1 and TRBJ1-3; 9 nucleotides align to TRBD1. CDR1 DFQATT and CDR2 SNEGSKA come from the germline V gene (reference sequence). The length of the CDR3 is 14 residues. V was clipped by 0 bases and J by 4 bases; unmatched bases: 1. CDR3 sequence reads: CSAREGTGGNTIYF. CDR3 DNA sequence: TGCAGTGCTAGAGAAGGGACAGGGGGAAACACCATATATTTT.

The table lists this clonotype with a few counts. The chain joins TRBV4-2 to TRBJ2-3; 12 bases are a match to TRBD2. The germline gives CDR1 LGHNA, CDR2 YNFKEQ. CDR3 length equals 19 residues. J gave up 0 bases and V 0 bases, and 7 bases lay outside the gene matches. The CDR3 region has the DNA TGTGCCAGCAGCCAAGAGGTGGGACTAGCGGGTACTAGCACAGATACGCAGTATTTT. This encodes CASSQEVGLAGTSTDTQYF.

This clonotype was detected many times. The V and J genes are TRBV12-3 or TRBV12-4 and TRBJ2-4; D might be TRBD2 (6 bases). V was clipped by 3 bases and J by 5 bases, with 8 bases between them. The CDR3 has 13 residues. DNA for the CDR3: TGTGCCAGCAGTTTCGGGACTGAAAACATTCAGTACTTC. Translation gives CASSFGTENIQYF.

This clonotype was seen ten or more times. The chain uses TRBV28 and TRBJ1-5, with D perhaps TRBD1 (6 bases). V was shortened by 6 bases and J by 1 base, with 13 bases between the two germline ends. Germline lookup yields CDR1 MDHEN and CDR2 SYDVKM. The CDR3 is made up of 15 amino acids. CDR3: CASSFPGGSNQPQHF. CDR3 bases: TGTGCCAGCAGCTTCCCGGGGGGCAGCAATCAGCCCCAGCATTTT.

This clonotype was counted at least ten times. This chain links TRBV20-1 with TRBJ2-5; D gene unclear. Germline V gives CDR1 DFQATT, CDR2 SNEGSKA (reference sequence). V was clipped by 1 base and J by 1 base, with 7 bases between them. The CDR3 covers 13 residues. CDR3 residues: CSARVDGQETQYF. CDR3 coding DNA: TGCAGTGCTAGAGTGGATGGCCAAGAGACCCAGTACTTC.

This clonotype was found many times. The CDR3 protein is CSAPGTGTTGELFF. The CDR3 DNA reads as TGCAGTGCTCCCGGGACAGGGACCACCGGGGAGCTGTTTTTT. The chain combines TRBV20-1 with TRBJ2-2; 9 nucleotides line up with TRBD1. Germline V gene data show CDR1 as DFQATT and CDR2 as SNEGSKA (reference sequence). V lost 5 bases and J lost 4; bases outside the gene matches: 5. CDR3 length equals 14 residues.

This clonotype has ten or more counts. The chain is built from TRBV6-5 and TRBJ2-6; D ambiguous. CDR3 length: 16 amino acids. Looked up from germline, CDR1 is MNHEY and CDR2 is SVGAGI. With 4 bases removed from V and 0 bases from J, the gap between germline ends came to 10 bases. CDR3 amino acids: CASSSHPPSGANVLTF. In DNA, the CDR3 is TGTGCCAGCAGTTCACACCCCCCCTCTGGGGCCAACGTCCTGACTTTC.

This clonotype was seen ten or more times. The genes are TRBV27 and TRBJ2-7; 10 bases match TRBD1. The CDR3 extends over 13 amino acids. Germline assignment: CDR1 MNHEY and CDR2 SMNVEV (reference sequence). V was pared by 5 bases and J by 2 bases, with 0 bases of the junction left unmatched. CDR3: CASSGQGAYEQYF. In DNA form, the CDR3 reads TGTGCCAGCAGTGGACAGGGGGCCTACGAGCAGTACTTC.

The gene calls are TRBV28 and TRBJ2-1; 7 bases fit TRBD1. The CDR3 runs 14 residues. With 8 bases clipped from V and 1 base from J, the junction kept 5 bases outside the gene matches. Germline-derived CDR1 and CDR2 are MDHEN and SYDVKM. The CDR3 DNA reads as TGTGCCAGCTATGGGACAGAATCCTACAATGAGCAGTTCTTC. Residues: CASYGTESYNEQFF.

Many counts were recorded for this clonotype. The chain is built from TRBV4-3 and TRBJ1-2; TRBD1 matches at 7 bases. In germline, CDR1 is LGHNA, CDR2 YSLEER. The CDR3 has 15 residues. Losses at the gene ends were 0 bases for V and 8 bases for J; bases not matched to a gene: 9. The CDR3 DNA follows: TGCGCCAGCAGCCAAGATGGACTACAGGGGCGCGGCTACACCTTC. The encoded protein is CASSQDGLQGRGYTF.

This clonotype was seen at least ten times. The rearrangement uses TRBV5-5 and TRBJ2-3; D unclear. The V gene lost 2 bases and the J gene lost 3 bases, with 7 bases spanning the gap. The CDR3 runs 13 residues. The germline gives CDR1 SGHKS, CDR2 YYEKEE (reference sequence). In DNA form, the CDR3 reads TGTGCCAGCAGCTTATGGGAAACAGATACGCAGTATTTT. It specifies CASSLWETDTQYF.

Many counts were recorded for this clonotype. The rearrangement joins TRBV5-1 to TRBJ1-2; D remains unclear. There are 14 residues in the CDR3. With 5 bases removed from V and 4 bases from J, the gap between germline ends came to 15 bases. The germline gives CDR1 SGHRS, CDR2 YFSETQ. In nucleotides, the CDR3 is TGCGCCAGCAGTCGTTCGGTAGAGCTCTATGGCTACACCTTC. Translation: CASSRSVELYGYTF.

This chain uses TRBV12-3 or TRBV12-4 with TRBJ1-2; tentatively, D is TRBD1 (6 bases). The CDR3 has 13 residues. Trimming took off 8 bases at V and 6 bases at J, with 16 bases between the two ends. CDR3 nucleotides: TGTGCCAGCGTGCAACAGGGTGTCGATGGCTACACCTTC. The encoded protein is CASVQQGVDGYTF.

The table lists this clonotype with many counts. V gene TRBV28 combines with J gene TRBJ2-4; D call uncertain. The ends were cut back, 5 bases at V and 4 bases at J, with 18 bases in the middle. Germline V gives CDR1 MDHEN, CDR2 SYDVKM. This CDR3 region has 16 residues. As DNA, the CDR3 is TGTGCCAGCAGTGCTTTCTTCAGCACATCAAAAAACATTCAGTACTTC. It encodes CASSAFFSTSKNIQYF. Variable domain in full (rest from reference TRBV28 and TRBJ2-4): DVKVTQSSRYLVKRTGEKVFLECVQDMDHENMFWYRQDPGLGLRLIYFSYDVKMKEKGDIPEGYSVSREKKERFSLILESASTNQTSMYLCASSAFFSTSKNIQYFGAGTRLSVL.

This clonotype came up many times. The chain has TRBV29-1 and TRBJ2-2; no definite D call. V was shortened by 3 bases and J by 1 base, with 6 bases between the two germline ends. Germline V gene lookup returns CDR1 SQVTM and CDR2 ANQGSEA. This CDR3 has 13 residues. Written as DNA, the CDR3 is TGCAGCGTTGACAGGCAGAACACCGGGGAGCTGTTTTTT. Translating it yields CSVDRQNTGELFF.

This clonotype was seen ten or more times. The chain links TRBV20-1 to TRBJ2-7; tentative D call: TRBD2 (5 bases). The germline V gene has CDR1 DFQATT and CDR2 SNEGSKA (reference sequence). Trimming stripped 0 bases from V and 7 bases from J, with 13 bases between. CDR3 length equals 13 residues. The CDR3 spells CSARDGGSREQYF. Written as DNA, the CDR3 is TGCAGTGCTAGAGACGGAGGTTCCCGGGAGCAGTACTTC.

This clonotype is large (0.1 to 1%) within its sample. This chain links TRBV4-3 with TRBJ1-5, with 11 bases lining up with TRBD1. The trim removed 0 bases at V and 7 bases at J, leaving 8 bases unmatched. In germline, CDR1 is LGHNA, CDR2 YSLEER. The CDR3 is made up of 17 amino acids. CDR3 sequence (DNA): TGCGCCAGCAGCCAAGATCTTGATGGGACAGGGGGACAGCCCCAGCATTTT. It encodes CASSQDLDGTGGQPQHF.

This clonotype was observed many times. The chain couples TRBV7-2 to TRBJ2-5; 10 positions agree with TRBD2. V trimming: 1 base; J trimming: 0 bases; junction bases outside the gene matches: 14. Looked up from germline, CDR1 is SGHTA and CDR2 is FQGNSA. The CDR3 sequence is 20 residues long. For the CDR3, the DNA is TGTGCCAGCAGCTTAGAAACGGGACTAGGGCTAGCGGGGGACCAAGAGACCCAGTACTTC. It encodes CASSLETGLGLAGDQETQYF.